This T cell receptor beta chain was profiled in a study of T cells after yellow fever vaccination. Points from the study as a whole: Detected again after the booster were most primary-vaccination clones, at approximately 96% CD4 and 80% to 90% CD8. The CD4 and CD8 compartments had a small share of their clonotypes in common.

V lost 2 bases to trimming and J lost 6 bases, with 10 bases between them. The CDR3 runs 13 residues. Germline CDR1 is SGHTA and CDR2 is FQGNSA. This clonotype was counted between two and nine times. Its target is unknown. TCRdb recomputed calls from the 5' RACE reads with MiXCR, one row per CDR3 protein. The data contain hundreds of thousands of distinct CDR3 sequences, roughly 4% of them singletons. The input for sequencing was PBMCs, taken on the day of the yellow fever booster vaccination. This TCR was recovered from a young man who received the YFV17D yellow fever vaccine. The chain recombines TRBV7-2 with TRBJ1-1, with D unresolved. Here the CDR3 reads CASSLLLRSEAFF. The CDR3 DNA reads TGTGCCAGCAGCTTACTTCTTAGGTCTGAAGCTTTCTTT.